The rows below give T cell receptor beta chains drawn from one sample of a study of early T cells in non-severe SARS-CoV-2 infection. TCRdb re-called the 5' RACE reads through MiXCR, storing one row per CDR3 protein. The table lists some 30,000 distinct CDR3 sequences, 2.9% of them singletons. Material: whole blood. The receptor source for this set is an adult who was a healthcare worker with PCR-confirmed SARS-CoV-2 infection or an uninfected control (not recorded which). CDR3s include the opening cysteine and the closing phenylalanine or tryptophan. D genes are given only for firm matches. Expanded clones are given a class, and other clones once, few, many or no size at all.

D gene	clone size	CDR3 length	V gene	J gene	CDR3 protein	CDR3 DNA
TRBD1	many	19	TRBV20-1	TRBJ2-5	CSATRRTGMTRAPQETQYF	TGCAGTGCTACCCGACGGACAGGGATGACAAGGGCACCCCAAGAGACCCAGTACTTC
.	many	14	TRBV11-2	TRBJ2-5	CASSLDRLQETQYF	TGTGCCAGCAGCTTAGATAGACTTCAAGAGACCCAGTACTTC
.	.	13	TRBV15	TRBJ2-5	CATSSGGRQIQYF	TGTGCCACCAGCAGCGGGGGCCGGCAGATCCAGTACTTC
TRBD1	once	14	TRBV29-1	TRBJ1-5	CSVGTGGSNQPQHF	TGCAGCGTTGGGACAGGCGGCAGCAATCAGCCCCAGCATTTT
.	many	15	TRBV5-4	TRBJ2-1	CASSSSAGTGNEQFF	TGTGCCAGCAGCTCATCAGCCGGTACCGGCAATGAGCAGTTCTTC
.	.	14	TRBV29-1	TRBJ2-3	CSVGGRTSTDTQYF	TGCAGCGTTGGGGGCAGGACTAGCACAGATACGCAGTATTTT
.	many	14	TRBV6-1	TRBJ1-5	CASSARGRNQPQHF	TGTGCCAGCAGTGCGCGGGGGCGCAATCAGCCCCAGCATTTT
TRBD1	many	15	TRBV14	TRBJ1-6	CASSLLTGGASPLHF	TGTGCCAGCAGCCTATTGACAGGGGGGGCGTCACCCCTCCACTTT
.	many	12	TRBV7-8	TRBJ1-1	CASSLISNEAFF	TGTGCCAGCAGCTTAATTAGTAATGAAGCTTTCTTT
.	many	16	TRBV5-1	TRBJ1-5	CASSLRAVDSNQPQHF	TGCGCCAGCAGCTTGCGCGCAGTCGATAGCAATCAGCCCCAGCATTTT
TRBD2	.	16	TRBV29-1	TRBJ2-2	CSARTSGGLYTGELFF	TGCAGCGCCAGGACTAGCGGGGGGCTTTACACCGGGGAGCTGTTTTTT
TRBD1	.	16	TRBV27	TRBJ1-6	CASSFRDRVYNSPLHF	TGTGCCAGCAGTTTCCGGGACAGGGTTTATAATTCACCCCTCCACTTT
.	many	14	TRBV7-7	TRBJ2-5	CASSLQGTQETQYF	TGTGCCAGCAGCTTACAGGGCACCCAAGAGACCCAGTACTTC
.	.	13	TRBV11-2	TRBJ2-1	CASSLVWQREQFF	TGTGCCAGCAGCTTAGTGTGGCAGCGTGAGCAGTTCTTC
TRBD2	many	16	TRBV9	TRBJ2-1	CASSAIHGDYDNEQFF	TGTGCCAGCAGCGCCATACACGGGGACTATGATAATGAGCAGTTCTTC
.	many	15	TRBV3-1	TRBJ1-2	CASSQVPAANYGYTF	TGTGCCAGCAGCCAAGTACCAGCAGCTAACTATGGCTACACCTTC
TRBD1	many	13	TRBV12-3/TRBV12-4	TRBJ1-1	CASSVQGRTEAFF	TGTGCCAGCTCAGTACAGGGGAGGACTGAAGCTTTCTTT